This TCR beta chain was identified in a study of cytomegalovirus exposure and HLA in healthy donors. In nominal health when sampled, donors likely had unrecorded immune exposures nonetheless. The PCR was carried out with 60 Vbeta primers and 13 Jbeta primers. Sequenced by immunoSEQ multiplex PCR; TCRdb stores in-frame clones only, minus some. The sample carries 90,000 or so clones, about 80% recorded once. CDR3 size: 15 residues. Looked up from germline, CDR1 is SGDLS and CDR2 is YYNGEE. V lost 0 bases and J lost 2, with 11 bases in between. The sequence derives from a man in his fifties or sixties in good health and CMV-seropositive. Sequencing was carried out using PBMCs. This sequence joins TRBV9 and TRBJ2-5; D might be TRBD1 (5 bases). The CDR3 nucleotides read TGTGCCAGCAGCGTAGGACAGAGACTTCAAGAGACCCAGTACTTC. Translated, it gives CASSVGQRLQETQYF.